This T cell receptor (beta chain) was retrieved from a study of response to subunit inactivated influenza vaccine. Study conclusions and caveats: Each seasonal influenza vaccination recruits few new T cells, the authors suggested.

This clonotype appeared a few times. Antigen: not known. Trimming at V came to 1 base and at J to 10 bases, leaving 10 bases not matched to a gene. This CDR3 region has 16 residues. Germline CDR1 is SGHVS and CDR2 is FQNEAQ. TCRdb independently ran MiXCR on the RT-PCR reads; one entry per CDR3 protein. The top ten hold roughly 12% of the sample, which has 150,000 or so distinct CDR3 sequences, roughly 10% seen once. The sequence was collected from a man aged 45-60 years who received an inactivated influenza vaccine. The rearrangement uses TRBV7-8 and TRBJ1-4, with TRBD1 matching 9 bases. The starting material was non-naive T cells sorted from PBMCs, obtained 45 days after vaccination. This CDR3 reads CASSLGGGQGSGKLFF. Here the CDR3 DNA reads TGTGCCAGCAGCTTAGGTGGGGGACAGGGCTCAGGAAAACTGTTTTTT.